This TCR beta chain was sequenced for a study of shared clonotypes between healthy human individuals. The data were produced by immunoSEQ multiplex PCR, yet TCRdb's version contains in-frame clones alone and is incomplete. This sample has hundreds of thousands of clones, with 73% found just once. Germline V gene data show CDR1 as MNHNY and CDR2 as SVGAGI (reference sequence). V was pared by 4 bases and J by 7 bases, with 13 bases between. This CDR3 region has 13 residues. V gene TRBV6-6 combines with J gene TRBJ2-5, with D uncertain. This receptor was identified in a man aged 30 to 45 in good health. Specimen: memory CD4+ T cells sorted from blood. Subset described: CD45RA-negative fraction. The CDR3 is CASSFDGHLTQYF. As DNA, the CDR3 is TGTGCCAGCAGTTTCGACGGGCATTTGACCCAGTACTTC.